Shown below are 21 T cell receptor beta chains from a single sample sequenced in a study of T cells in Graves' hyperthyroidism and ophthalmopathy. Amplification of TCR beta CDR3 regions was performed using RNA transcripts as template. In the first-round RT-PCR of the TCR CDR3, the HTBI primer set was used. One entry per CDR3 protein results from TCRdb running MiXCR on the multiplex PCR reads. This sample has about 480,000 distinct CDR3 sequences, with roughly a quarter found just once. Sequencing input: blood. These receptors were taken from a woman younger than 45 with Graves' ophthalmopathy.

The chain joins TRBV27 to TRBJ2-7; 15 bases align to TRBD2. The ends lost 6 bases at V and 0 bases at J; junction bases unmatched: 6. The CDR3 has 17 residues. CDR1 is MNHEY and CDR2 is SMNVEV in the germline V gene (reference sequence). The CDR3 region has the DNA TGTGCCAGCAGCCTGGGACTAGCGGGAGGCTACTCCTACGAGCAGTACTTC. It is translated as CASSLGLAGGYSYEQYF.

This clonotype was detected a few times. The CDR3 bases are TGTGCCAGCAGTTTAGATCGGGAGCAGCCCCAGCATTTT. Its protein product is CASSLDREQPQHF. The chain employs TRBV12-3 or TRBV12-4 and TRBJ1-5; D is unresolved. CDR3 length: 13 residues. Between the trimmed V and J ends, which lost 1 base and 7 bases, there was a span of 8 bases.

This clonotype came up many times. The chain combines TRBV6-2 or TRBV6-3 with TRBJ2-5, with 7 bases matching TRBD2. The ends lost 2 bases at V and 5 bases at J; junction bases unmatched: 8. In germline, CDR1 is MNHEY, CDR2 SVGEGT. The CDR3 loop spans 15 amino acids. CDR3 DNA sequence: TGTGCCAGCAGTTACGATAAGCGGGGCTTGGAGACCCAGTACTTC. Translating gives CASSYDKRGLETQYF.

The gene calls are TRBV2 and TRBJ2-7; 7 bases fit TRBD1. Trimming took 6 bases from V and 2 from J; bases not matched to a gene: 16. Germline CDR1 is SNHLY and CDR2 is FYNNEI. CDR3 length equals 17 residues. Here the CDR3 reads CASRKEAKGGGTYEQYF. DNA for the CDR3: TGTGCCAGCAGAAAAGAAGCCAAAGGGGGCGGTACCTACGAGCAGTACTTC.

This clonotype was counted ten times or more. This rearrangement joins TRBV19 to TRBJ1-3; D is uncertain. Germline assignment: CDR1 LNHDA and CDR2 SQIVND (reference sequence). The CDR3 sequence is 12 residues long. V lost 8 bases and J lost 0, with 5 bases in between. The CDR3 reads CASLGSGNTIYF. CDR3 DNA sequence: TGTGCCAGTCTGGGCTCTGGAAACACCATATATTTT. The entire variable domain, with the rest obtained from reference TRBV19 and TRBJ1-3, is as follows: DGGITQSPKYLFRKEGQNVTLSCEQNLNHDAMYWYRQDPGQGLRLIYYSQIVNDFQKGDIAEGYSVSREKKESFPLTVTSAQKNPTAFYLCASLGSGNTIYFGEGSWLTVV.

This clonotype was seen many times. J is TRBJ2-2 and V is TRBV12-3 or TRBV12-4; possible D gene TRBD2, 6 bases. The CDR3 totals 15 residues. V lost 2 bases, J lost 5 bases, and 12 bases lay in between. CDR3 nucleotides: TGTGCCAGCAGTTTAACGGGGGTTTTAACCGGGGAGCTGTTTTTT. Protein: CASSLTGVLTGELFF.

The chain couples TRBV7-9 to TRBJ1-1; no clear D gene. With 3 bases removed from V and 11 bases from J, the gap between germline ends came to 13 bases. This CDR3 region has 12 residues. Germline V CDR1 and CDR2: SEHNR, FQNEAQ (reference sequence). Here the CDR3 DNA reads TGTGCCAGCAGCTTTGGGTCGCGAGGGGCTTTCTTT. It is translated as CASSFGSRGAFF.

This clonotype was observed a handful of times. This chain uses TRBV20-1 with TRBJ2-2; D gene unclear. Trimming pared 5 bases from V and 1 base from J, leaving 8 bases between. CDR1 DFQATT and CDR2 SNEGSKA come from the germline V gene (reference sequence). The CDR3 loop spans 13 amino acids. For the CDR3, the DNA is TGCAGTGCTCGACGGATGAACACCGGGGAGCTGTTTTTT. This encodes CSARRMNTGELFF.

This clonotype was observed a handful of times. J is TRBJ2-5 and V is TRBV6-1; TRBD1 agrees at 11 bases. The CDR3 length is 14 residues. V dropped 7 bases and J dropped 5; count of bases not matched to a gene: 6. Per the germline V gene, CDR1 is MNHNS and CDR2 is SASEGT. The CDR3 loop is CASTPDRGRETQYF. The CDR3 DNA reads as TGTGCCAGCACCCCGGACAGGGGGCGGGAGACCCAGTACTTC.

This clonotype was observed a handful of times. The gene calls are TRBV4-1 and TRBJ1-2, with 7 bases identical to TRBD1. Germline V gene sequence: CDR1 MGHRA, CDR2 YSYEKL. The CDR3 has 17 residues. Losses at the gene ends were 1 base for V and 3 bases for J; bases not matched to a gene: 11. This CDR3 reads CASSQVLTSGGHYGYTF. The CDR3 DNA reads TGCGCCAGCAGCCAAGTTTTAACATCAGGGGGACACTATGGCTACACCTTC.

This clonotype appeared a few times. This rearrangement joins TRBV6-1 to TRBJ1-2, with D possibly being TRBD1 (6 bases). Trimming cost V 9 bases and J 6 bases, with 14 bases left between them. CDR3 size: 12 residues. Per germline, CDR1 MNHNS and CDR2 SASEGT. The CDR3 protein is CASRRDKNGYTF. CDR3 sequence (DNA): TGTGCCAGTCGTCGGGACAAGAATGGCTACACCTTC.

This clonotype was seen ten or more times. This chain connects TRBV7-9 to TRBJ1-1; 10 bases are shared with TRBD1. With 6 bases clipped from V and 3 bases from J, the junction kept 7 bases outside the gene matches. CDR3 length: 15 amino acids. The germline gives CDR1 SEHNR, CDR2 FQNEAQ (reference sequence). This chain's CDR3 is CASSRRQGADTEAFF. The CDR3, as DNA: TGTGCCAGCAGTCGAAGACAGGGGGCCGACACTGAAGCTTTCTTT.

This clonotype came up many times. This chain connects TRBV19 to TRBJ1-2, with 7 bases lining up with TRBD1. V dropped 8 bases and J dropped 5; count of bases not matched to a gene: 11. The CDR3 has 14 residues. Germline V gives CDR1 LNHDA, CDR2 SQIVND (reference sequence). The CDR3 DNA is TGTGCCAGTCGATCTTCGACAGGGAATTATGGCTACACCTTC. Residues: CASRSSTGNYGYTF.

This clonotype was seen repeatedly, ten times or more. The rearrangement uses TRBV7-2 and TRBJ2-7; TRBD1 matches 11 bases. The CDR3 totals 14 residues. The V segment lost 4 bases and the J segment 2 bases; nucleotides outside the gene matches: 1. Germline CDR1 SGHTA, CDR2 FQGNSA. The CDR3 is CASSWTGGPYEQYF. The CDR3 DNA follows: TGTGCCAGCAGCTGGACAGGGGGCCCCTACGAGCAGTACTTC.

This clonotype was seen repeatedly, ten times or more. The rearrangement uses TRBV27 and TRBJ2-7; the D gene is possibly TRBD2 (6 bases). Trimming left V 5 bases short and J 0 bases short, with 17 bases between. Germline values: CDR1 MNHEY, CDR2 SMNVEV (reference sequence). The CDR3 has 16 residues. The CDR3 coding sequence is TGTGCCAGCAGTCCGACCGGGACTCTTAGCTCCTACGAGCAGTACTTC. As protein: CASSPTGTLSSYEQYF.

The sample holds many counts of this clonotype. The rearrangement joins TRBV24-1 to TRBJ2-2; TRBD1 might be the D (6 bases). V lost 3 bases, J lost 4 bases, and 11 bases lay in between. This CDR3 is 15 amino acids long. Germline CDR1 is KGHDR and CDR2 is SFDVKD. For the CDR3, the DNA is TGTGCCACCAGTGATCCAGGGACATCCACCGGGGAGCTGTTTTTT. This codes for CATSDPGTSTGELFF.

The rearrangement links TRBV2 to TRBJ1-1; the match to TRBD1 covers 7 bases. CDR3 length equals 14 residues. V trimming: 4 bases; J trimming: 6 bases; junction bases outside the gene matches: 8. Germline CDR1 is SNHLY and CDR2 is FYNNEI. CDR3 in amino acids: CASSALVTGPEAFF. DNA of the CDR3: TGTGCCAGCAGTGCTTTGGTGACAGGGCCTGAAGCTTTCTTT. The variable domain in full, with the rest retrieved from reference TRBV2 and TRBJ1-1, is EPEVTQTPSHQVTQMGQEVILRCVPISNHLYFYWYRQILGQKVEFLVSFYNNEISEKSEIFDDQFSVERPDGSNFTLKIRSTKLEDSAMYFCASSALVTGPEAFFGQGTRLTVV.

The chain recombines TRBV6-2 or TRBV6-3 with TRBJ2-7, with TRBD2 matching 12 bases. This CDR3 spans 19 amino acids. CDR1 is MNHEY and CDR2 is SVGEGT in the germline V gene. Germline trimming cut 1 base from V and 2 bases from J; bases unmatched to any gene: 12. This CDR3 reads CASSYLRPSSSGRAYEQYF. CDR3 DNA: TGTGCCAGCAGTTACTTGCGCCCCTCTTCTAGCGGGAGGGCCTACGAGCAGTACTTC.

Note on this clonotype: In this CDR3 the conserved last residue, phenylalanine or tryptophan, is missing, so a read error is likely. The DNA for the CDR3 is TGTGCCAGCAGCCACTCCTACAGGGTCTGTGGGCCCCAGCATTTG. This translates into CASSHSYRVCGPQHL. This sequence joins TRBV27 and TRBJ1-5; D perhaps matches TRBD1 (6 bases). The CDR3 extends over 15 amino acids. Per the germline V gene, CDR1 is MNHEY and CDR2 is SMNVEV (reference sequence). V was shortened by 6 bases and J by 9 bases, with 21 bases between the two germline ends.

This clonotype was picked up many times. Given the absence of the conserved phenylalanine or tryptophan at the CDR3 end, a read error is likely. The V and J genes are TRBV12-3 or TRBV12-4 and TRBJ1-2; D is ambiguous. This CDR3 is 12 amino acids long. The V gene lost 8 bases and the J gene lost 1 base, with 8 bases spanning the gap. CDR3 region: CASATNNYGYTL. For the CDR3, the DNA is TGTGCCAGCGCTACGAATAACTATGGCTACACCCTC.

This clonotype came up many times. The chain joins TRBV19 to TRBJ2-2, with D possibly called TRBD1 or TRBD2 (5 bases each). Germline V gene sequence: CDR1 LNHDA, CDR2 SQIVND (reference sequence). V was trimmed by 9 bases and J by 8 bases, leaving 19 bases between them. This CDR3 has 14 residues. The CDR3 loop reads CASSGQGPAGELFF. CDR3 coding DNA: TGTGCCAGCTCGGGGCAGGGACCGGCTGGGGAGCTGTTTTTT.